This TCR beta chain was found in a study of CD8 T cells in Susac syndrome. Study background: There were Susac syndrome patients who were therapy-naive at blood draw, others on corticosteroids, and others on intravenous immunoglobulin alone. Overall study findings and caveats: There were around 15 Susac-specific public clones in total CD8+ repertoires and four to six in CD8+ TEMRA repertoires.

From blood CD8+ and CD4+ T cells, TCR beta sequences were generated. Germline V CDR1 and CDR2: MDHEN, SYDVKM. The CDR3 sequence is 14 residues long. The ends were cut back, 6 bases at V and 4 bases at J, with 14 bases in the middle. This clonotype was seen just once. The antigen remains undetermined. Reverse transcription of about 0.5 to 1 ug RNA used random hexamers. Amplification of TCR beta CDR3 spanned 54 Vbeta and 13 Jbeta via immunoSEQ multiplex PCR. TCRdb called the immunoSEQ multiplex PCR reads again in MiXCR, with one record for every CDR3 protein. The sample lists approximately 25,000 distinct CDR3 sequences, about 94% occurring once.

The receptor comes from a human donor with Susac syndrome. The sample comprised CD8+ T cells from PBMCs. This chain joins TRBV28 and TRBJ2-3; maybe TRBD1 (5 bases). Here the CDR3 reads CASSIMTASDTQYF. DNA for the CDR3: TGTGCCAGCAGCATAATGACAGCTTCAGATACGCAGTATTTT.